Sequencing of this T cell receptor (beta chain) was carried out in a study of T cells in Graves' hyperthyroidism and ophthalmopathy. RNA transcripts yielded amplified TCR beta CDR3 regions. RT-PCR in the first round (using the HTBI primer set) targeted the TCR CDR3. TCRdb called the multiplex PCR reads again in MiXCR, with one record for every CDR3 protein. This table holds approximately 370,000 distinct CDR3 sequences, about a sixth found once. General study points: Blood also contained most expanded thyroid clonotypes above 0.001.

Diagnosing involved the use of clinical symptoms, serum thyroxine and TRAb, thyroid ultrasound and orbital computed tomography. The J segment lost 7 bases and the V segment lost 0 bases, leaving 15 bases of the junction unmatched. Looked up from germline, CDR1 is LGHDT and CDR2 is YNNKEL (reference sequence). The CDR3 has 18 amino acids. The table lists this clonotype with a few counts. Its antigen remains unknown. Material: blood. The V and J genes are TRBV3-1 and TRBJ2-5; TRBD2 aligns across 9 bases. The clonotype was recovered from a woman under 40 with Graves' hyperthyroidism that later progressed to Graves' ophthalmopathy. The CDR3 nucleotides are TGTGCCAGCAGCCAAGATTGGAAGCGGGGGGTCCTGGCGGGGACCCAGTACTTC. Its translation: CASSQDWKRGVLAGTQYF.